This TCR beta chain came from a study of T-cell reconstitution after alpha-beta-depleted transplantation in children. This CDR3 comprises 13 residues. Germline CDR1 reads DFQATT; CDR2 reads SNEGSKA (reference sequence). As it was prepared, the TCRbeta library received unique molecular identifiers. TCRdb re-derived calls from the PCR reads in MiXCR, one entry per CDR3 protein. The sample records 200,000 to 250,000 distinct CDR3 sequences, 7% to 9% being singletons. This clonotype was picked up many times. The rearrangement links TRBV20-1 to TRBJ2-3, with TRBD2 matching over 12 bases. This specimen consisted of PBMCs, mostly from graft donor cells, obtained 360 days after TCRalphabeta/CD19-depleted stem cell transplant. The TCR sequence derives from a male patient under 10 years old who had a stem cell transplant for acute myeloid leukemia, so the T cells may come from the graft donor. The DNA of the CDR3 is TGCAGCGCGACTAGCGGGAGAGCAGATACGCAGTATTTT. This translates into CSATSGRADTQYF.